This TCR beta chain is drawn from a study of patients and donors after allogeneic stem cell transplantation. This CDR3 is built from 14 residues. V gave up 5 bases and J gave up 7 bases, with 16 bases separating them. CDR1 and CDR2 from the germline V gene are SGDLS and YYNGEE. TCRdb called the RT-PCR reads again in MiXCR, with one record for every CDR3 protein. Among about 70,000 distinct CDR3 sequences listed, 26% were seen once. The rearrangement joins TRBV9 to TRBJ1-5; tentative D call: TRBD1 (6 bases). The source material was blood, either unsorted or a sorted T cell fraction (not recorded which). The source is a human donor who was either an allogeneic HSCT recipient or a stem cell or donor lymphocyte infusion donor (not recorded which). It is not recorded whose cells these are; they may come from a transplant donor. DNA of the CDR3: TGTGCCAGCAGTCCTGACCGGAGGGGGCAGCCCCAGCATTTT. This sequence encodes CASSPDRRGQPQHF. Full variable domain (outside the CDR3, taken from reference TRBV9 and TRBJ1-5): DSGVTQTPKHLITATGQRVTLRCSPRSGDLSVYWYQQSLDQGLQFLIQYYNGEERAKGNILERFSAQQFPDLHSELNLSSLELGDSALYFCASSPDRRGQPQHFGDGTRLSIL.